Below are 29 T cell receptor beta chains sequenced from a single sample in a study of blood T cell repertoires in COVID-19. The table came from immunoSEQ multiplex PCR; TCRdb's copy has only in-frame clones and leaves some out. The sample lists about 230,000 clones, approximately 81% occurring once. Sequencing input: peripheral blood. All receptors derive from a man between 35 and 55 years old with acute or convalescent COVID-19.

The V and J genes are TRBV27 and TRBJ1-2; the D gene is possibly TRBD1 (5 bases). Trimming took 6 bases from V and 7 from J, leaving 12 bases between them. CDR1 and CDR2 (germline): MNHEY, SMNVEV (reference sequence). This CDR3 has 12 residues. The CDR3 DNA reads TGTGCCAGCAGCCTAAATGGGGCTGGCTACACCTTC. Protein: CASSLNGAGYTF.

The chain is built from TRBV30 and TRBJ2-7; 9 bases are shared with TRBD1. The CDR3 has 12 residues. Trimming at V came to 6 bases and at J to 2 bases, leaving 2 bases not matched to a gene. Looked up from germline, CDR1 is GTSNPN and CDR2 is SVGIG (reference sequence). As DNA, the CDR3 is TGTGCCTGCGGGACAGGGACCTACGAGCAGTACTTC. It is translated as CACGTGTYEQYF.

The chain employs TRBV28 and TRBJ1-6; D is unresolved. The germline gives CDR1 MDHEN, CDR2 SYDVKM. This CDR3 has 15 amino acids. The V gene lost 8 bases and the J gene lost 5 bases, with 16 bases spanning the gap. CDR3 protein: CASAGPAGNNSPLHF. The CDR3 nucleotides are TGTGCCAGCGCGGGCCCGGCGGGAAATAATTCACCCCTCCACTTT.

The chain joins TRBV7-2 to TRBJ2-5, with 9 bases identical to TRBD2. Germline values: CDR1 SGHTA, CDR2 FQGNSA. V gave up 4 bases and J gave up 5 bases; unmatched junction bases: 11. This CDR3 region has 16 residues. The CDR3 DNA reads as TGTGCCAGCAGCTGGAGTGCCGGGACTAGCAGCGAGACCCAGTACTTC. Encoded protein: CASSWSAGTSSETQYF.

V gene TRBV29-1 combines with J gene TRBJ1-2, with 12 bases fitting TRBD1. V was pared by 3 bases and J by 4 bases, with 3 bases of the junction left unmatched. Germline V gives CDR1 SQVTM, CDR2 ANQGSEA. The CDR3 contains 14 residues. Written as DNA, the CDR3 is TGCAGCGTTGAGGGGACAGGGGGCCCCTATGGCTACACCTTC. Its translation: CSVEGTGGPYGYTF. The full variable domain, rest sourced from reference TRBV29-1 and TRBJ1-2, is SAVISQKPSRDICQRGTSLTIQCQVDSQVTMMFWYRQQPGQSLTLIATANQGSEATYESGFVIDKFPISRPNLTFSTLTVSNMSPEDSSIYLCSVEGTGGPYGYTFGSGTRLTVV.

The chain has TRBV7-2 and TRBJ2-7, with D possibly being TRBD2 (5 bases). This CDR3 has 16 residues. Germline-derived CDR1 and CDR2 are SGHTA and FQGNSA. V lost 5 bases, J lost 5 bases, and 22 bases lay in between. The CDR3 here is CASSPRGNVGSHEQYF. In DNA, the CDR3 is TGTGCCAGCAGCCCCCGGGGTAATGTTGGATCTCACGAGCAGTACTTC.

The chain uses TRBV29-1 and TRBJ1-2; D is possibly TRBD1 (6 bases). The CDR3 loop spans 11 amino acids. V gave up 6 bases and J gave up 12 bases, with 17 bases separating them. The germline CDR1 and CDR2 sequences are SQVTM and ANQGSEA. CDR3 sequence (DNA): TGCAGCGTCTCCCGGGGGGCGGAGGACACCTTC. Its protein product is CSVSRGAEDTF.

The J gene is TRBJ2-7, the V gene TRBV7-6; D is undetermined. Between the trimmed V and J ends, which lost 2 bases and 3 bases, there was a span of 8 bases. Germline CDR1 SGHVS, CDR2 FNYEAQ. This CDR3 contains 13 residues. This CDR3 reads CASSLNQIYEQYF. CDR3 in DNA: TGTGCCAGCAGCTTAAACCAGATCTACGAGCAGTACTTC.

This chain joins TRBV6-5 and TRBJ1-2; TRBD1 matches 10 bases. Germline loops: CDR1 MNHEY, CDR2 SVGAGI. V was clipped by 2 bases and J by 8 bases; unmatched bases: 5. This CDR3 has 14 residues. This CDR3 is CASSYLDRGDGYTF. The DNA of the CDR3 is TGTGCCAGCAGTTACCTGGACAGGGGGGACGGCTACACCTTC.

V is TRBV7-3 and J is TRBJ2-1, with 12 bases that match TRBD2. In germline, CDR1 is SGHTA, CDR2 FQGTGA. The J segment lost 4 bases and the V segment lost 2 bases, leaving 12 bases of the junction unmatched. This CDR3 comprises 19 residues. Here the CDR3 DNA reads TGTGCCAGCAGCTTAGGTTTACTAGCGGGGGGACGGGGATACAATGAGCAGTTCTTC. It encodes CASSLGLLAGGRGYNEQFF.

The chain joins TRBV5-6 to TRBJ1-1; a weak D match, TRBD1 (5 bases). Germline CDR1 SGHDT, CDR2 YYEEEE. The V end was cut by 1 base, the J end by 1 base, with 11 bases between. The CDR3 consists of 15 residues. The CDR3 loop reads CASSLNMGPNTEAFF. The CDR3 DNA is TGTGCCAGCAGCTTGAATATGGGGCCGAACACTGAAGCTTTCTTT.

This rearrangement joins TRBV10-3 to TRBJ2-1; D may be TRBD1 (6 bases). The CDR3 contains 15 residues. CDR1 is ENHRY, CDR2 SYGVKD, per germline. V was pared by 2 bases and J by 6 bases, with 14 bases between. The CDR3: CAISEPSPQGNEQFF. DNA of the CDR3: TGTGCCATCAGTGAGCCCTCGCCACAGGGCAATGAGCAGTTCTTC.

V gene TRBV11-2 combines with J gene TRBJ1-6, with D perhaps matching TRBD1 (6 bases). Trimming shortened V by 5 bases and J by 8 bases, and 19 bases separated the two germline ends. The length of the CDR3 is 16 residues. Germline V gene data show CDR1 as SGHAT and CDR2 as FQNNGV. The CDR3 nucleotides read TGTGCCAGCAGCCAAGGGGGGGGGAGCGACCATTCACCCCTCCACTTT. This translates into CASSQGGGSDHSPLHF.

This rearrangement joins TRBV3-1 (or the pseudogene TRBV3-2) to TRBJ2-3; 15 nucleotides align to TRBD2. This CDR3 spans 16 amino acids. CDR1 and CDR2 (germline): LGHDT, YNNKEL (reference sequence). The V segment lost 4 bases and the J segment 4 bases; nucleotides outside the gene matches: 3. In nucleotides, the CDR3 is TGTGCCAGCAGCCTACGGACTAGCGGGGGGGCAGATACGCAGTATTTT. Translation gives CASSLRTSGGADTQYF.

J is TRBJ2-2 and V is TRBV3-1 (or the pseudogene TRBV3-2); TRBD2 matches at 10 bases. Germline V gives CDR1 LGHDT, CDR2 YNNKEL (reference sequence). With V trimmed by 4 bases and J by 2 bases, 7 bases remained unmatched. The CDR3 consists of 17 residues. DNA for the CDR3: TGTGCCAGCAGCCCCCCTACTAGCGGGGTTAACACCGGGGAGCTGTTTTTT. The encoded protein is CASSPPTSGVNTGELFF.

This clone appeared a few times. This sequence joins TRBV4-2 and TRBJ1-2, with D tentatively TRBD1 (6 bases). V was trimmed by 0 bases and J by 3 bases, leaving 11 bases between them. This CDR3 contains 15 residues. Germline assignment: CDR1 LGHNA and CDR2 YNFKEQ. CDR3 nucleotide sequence: TGTGCCAGCAGCCAAGATCCAAAGGGGGACTATGGCTACACCTTC. Amino acid sequence: CASSQDPKGDYGYTF.

V gene TRBV6-4 combines with J gene TRBJ2-3, with TRBD2 as a possible D gene (5 bases). Looked up from germline, CDR1 is MRHNA and CDR2 is SNTAGT. CDR3 length: 15 residues. Trimming removed 5 bases from V and 0 bases from J, with 12 bases in between. CDR3 nucleotide sequence: TGTGCCAGCAGTTTCGGACGGGAAAGCACAGATACGCAGTATTTT. It yields the protein CASSFGRESTDTQYF.

The J gene is TRBJ1-6, the V gene TRBV7-2; D is unclear. CDR1 and CDR2 (germline): SGHTA, FQGNSA. There are 16 residues in the CDR3. V was pared by 1 base and J by 5 bases, with 12 bases between. The chain's CDR3 is CASSLVIVGNNSPLHF. Written as DNA, the CDR3 is TGTGCCAGCAGCTTAGTCATCGTGGGCAATAATTCACCCCTCCACTTT.

The rearrangement joins TRBV6-4 to TRBJ2-1, with TRBD2 matching 9 bases. The CDR3 runs to 15 residues. CDR1 and CDR2 from the germline V gene are MRHNA and SNTAGT. With 6 bases clipped from V and 1 base from J, the junction kept 4 bases outside the gene matches. CDR3 amino acids: CASSQTSGSYNEQFF. DNA of the CDR3: TGTGCCAGCAGCCAGACTAGCGGTTCCTACAATGAGCAGTTCTTC.

The gene calls are TRBV7-9 and TRBJ2-7; 13 nucleotides agree with TRBD2. V shed 4 bases, J shed 0 bases, and the junction held 12 bases outside the gene matches. Looked up from germline, CDR1 is SEHNR and CDR2 is FQNEAQ (reference sequence). This CDR3 has 19 residues. The CDR3 bases are TGTGCCAGCAGCTCCTCTAGGGGACTAGCGGGGTCTAGCTCCTACGAGCAGTACTTC. It specifies CASSSSRGLAGSSSYEQYF.

This clone was recorded only once. The chain carries TRBV18 and TRBJ1-4; 7 bases map to TRBD1. CDR1 KGHSH and CDR2 LQKENI come from the germline V gene. The CDR3 runs 14 residues. V shed 6 bases and J 4 bases; nucleotides not matched to a gene: 5. Here the CDR3 reads CASSPGTDNEKLFF. The CDR3 DNA is TGTGCCAGCTCGCCTGGGACAGATAATGAAAAACTGTTTTTT.

The chain has TRBV3-1 (or the pseudogene TRBV3-2) and TRBJ1-5; 7 bases fit TRBD1. The CDR3 is 16 residues long. Trimming took 1 base from V and 6 from J; bases not matched to a gene: 9. The germline V gene has CDR1 LGHDT and CDR2 YNNKEL (reference sequence). CDR3 in DNA: TGTGCCAGCAGCCAAGCCTGGACAGGAAGCGGTCAGCCCCAGCATTTT. Translated, it gives CASSQAWTGSGQPQHF.

The V and J genes are TRBV6-1 and TRBJ1-6; possible D gene TRBD1, 6 bases. V lost 4 bases and J 2 bases, leaving 15 bases between the germline ends. Per the germline V gene, CDR1 is MNHNS and CDR2 is SASEGT. The CDR3 extends over 17 amino acids. CDR3: CASSVGGSLPYNSPLHF. Written as DNA, the CDR3 is TGTGCCAGCAGTGTTGGGGGCTCACTACCCTATAATTCACCCCTCCACTTT.

This clone was found a few times. This CDR3 is CASSFTGGNEKLFF. The CDR3, as DNA: TGCGCCAGCAGCTTCACAGGGGGGAATGAAAAACTGTTTTTT. This chain joins TRBV4-1 and TRBJ1-4; 8 bases match TRBD1. Germline CDR1 and CDR2: MGHRA and YSYEKL. The CDR3 covers 14 residues. V lost 5 bases and J lost 5; bases outside the gene matches: 4.

The J gene is TRBJ2-7, the V gene TRBV7-6, with 9 bases fitting TRBD1. This CDR3 has 17 amino acids. V lost 4 bases, J lost 1 base, and 11 bases stayed unmatched. Germline lookup yields CDR1 SGHVS and CDR2 FNYEAQ. CDR3 sequence reads: CASSSRPVGTGSYEQYF. In DNA form, the CDR3 reads TGTGCCAGCAGCTCCCGACCAGTTGGGACAGGGTCCTACGAGCAGTACTTC.

V usage is TRBV7-7 and J usage is TRBJ1-3, with 7 bases fitting TRBD1. CDR1 is SSHAT and CDR2 is FNYEAQ in the germline V gene (reference sequence). The CDR3 has 13 residues. V lost 6 bases and J lost 4; bases outside the gene matches: 3. CDR3: CASSQDRGNTIYF. Written as DNA, the CDR3 is TGTGCCAGCAGTCAGGACAGGGGAAACACCATATATTTT.

This rearrangement joins TRBV6-5 to TRBJ2-1, with 7 bases fitting TRBD2. CDR3 size: 15 residues. Trimming cost V 2 bases and J 7 bases; bases outside gene matches: 8. The germline V gene has CDR1 MNHEY and CDR2 SVGAGI. The CDR3: CASSYQGERGNEQFF. CDR3 in DNA: TGTGCCAGCAGTTACCAGGGTGAGCGGGGTAATGAGCAGTTCTTC.

This chain connects TRBV9 to TRBJ2-3; the match to TRBD2 covers 10 bases. The junction had 1 base not matched to a gene; V was cut back by 0 bases and J by 0 bases. The germline gives CDR1 SGDLS, CDR2 YYNGEE. The CDR3 runs 16 residues. In DNA, the CDR3 is TGTGCCAGCAGCGTAGAAGCGGGGGGGAGCACAGATACGCAGTATTTT. Protein product: CASSVEAGGSTDTQYF.

A single count supports this clone. The rearrangement links TRBV5-6 to TRBJ2-3; possible D gene TRBD2, 5 bases. Germline V gene lookup returns CDR1 SGHDT and CDR2 YYEEEE. The CDR3 runs to 15 residues. Deletions cut 4 bases from V and 3 bases from J, with 15 bases between. The CDR3 bases are TGTGCCAGCAGCCCGGGTCTCGGGAAGACAGATACGCAGTATTTT. Its protein product is CASSPGLGKTDTQYF.